This T cell receptor (beta chain) was observed in a study of control samples from healthy donors and cancer patients. This clone came up once. CDR3 length equals 13 residues. Looked up from germline, CDR1 is SGHTA and CDR2 is FQGNSA. The trim removed 5 bases at V and 3 bases at J, leaving 3 bases unmatched. Repertoires were generated with immunoSEQ multiplex PCR, while TCRdb's copy carries only in-frame clones and drops some. In the table there are approximately 97,000 clones, 80% to 90% of which are singletons. This clonotype was obtained from a man under 40 in good health. This chain joins TRBV7-2 and TRBJ1-2; 7 nucleotides match TRBD1. Source material: blood. In nucleotides, the CDR3 is TGTGCCAGCAGCCCCGACAGGGACTATGGCTACACCTTC. It codes for CASSPDRDYGYTF.